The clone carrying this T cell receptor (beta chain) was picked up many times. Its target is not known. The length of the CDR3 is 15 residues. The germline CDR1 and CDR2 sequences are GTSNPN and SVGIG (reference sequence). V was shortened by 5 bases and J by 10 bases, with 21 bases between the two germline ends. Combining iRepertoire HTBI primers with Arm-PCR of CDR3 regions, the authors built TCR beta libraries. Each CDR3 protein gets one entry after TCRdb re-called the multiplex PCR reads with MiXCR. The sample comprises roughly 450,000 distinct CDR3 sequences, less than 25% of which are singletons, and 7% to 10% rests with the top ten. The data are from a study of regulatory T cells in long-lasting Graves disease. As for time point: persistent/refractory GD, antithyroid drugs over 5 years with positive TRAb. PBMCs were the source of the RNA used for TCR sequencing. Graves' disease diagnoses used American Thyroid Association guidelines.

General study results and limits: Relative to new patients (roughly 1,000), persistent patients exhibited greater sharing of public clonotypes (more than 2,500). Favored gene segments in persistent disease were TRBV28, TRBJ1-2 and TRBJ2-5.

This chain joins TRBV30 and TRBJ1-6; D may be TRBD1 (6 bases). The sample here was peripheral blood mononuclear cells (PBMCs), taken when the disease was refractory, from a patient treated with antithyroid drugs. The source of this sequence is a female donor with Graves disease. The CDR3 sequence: CAWAAQGRLKSPLHF. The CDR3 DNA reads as TGTGCCTGGGCTGCTCAGGGGCGGCTAAAATCACCCCTCCACTTT.